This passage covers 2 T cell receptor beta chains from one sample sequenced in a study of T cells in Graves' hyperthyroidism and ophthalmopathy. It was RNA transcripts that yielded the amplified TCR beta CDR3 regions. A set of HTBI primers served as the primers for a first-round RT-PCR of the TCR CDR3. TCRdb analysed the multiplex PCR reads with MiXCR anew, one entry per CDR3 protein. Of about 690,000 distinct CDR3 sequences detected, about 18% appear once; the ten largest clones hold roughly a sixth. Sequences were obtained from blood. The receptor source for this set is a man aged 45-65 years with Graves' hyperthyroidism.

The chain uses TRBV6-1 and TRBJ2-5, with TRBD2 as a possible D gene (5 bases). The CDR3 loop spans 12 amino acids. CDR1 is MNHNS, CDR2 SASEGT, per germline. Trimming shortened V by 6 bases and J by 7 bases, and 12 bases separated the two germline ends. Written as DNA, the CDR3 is TGTGCCAGCAGAGGACCGAGCGGGACCCAGTACTTC. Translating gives CASRGPSGTQYF.

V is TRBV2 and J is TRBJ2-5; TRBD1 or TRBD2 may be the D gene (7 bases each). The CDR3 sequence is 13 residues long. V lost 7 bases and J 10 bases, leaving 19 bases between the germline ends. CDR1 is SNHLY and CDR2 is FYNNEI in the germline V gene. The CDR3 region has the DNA TGTGCCAGCACCGCGGGGGCAGGGGGTGACCAGTACTTC. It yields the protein CASTAGAGGDQYF.